This T cell receptor beta chain emerged from a study of blood T cell repertoires in COVID-19. Study context: COVID-19 samples collected from the United States, Italy and Spain covered acute and convalescent phases. T cells, B-cell-depleted T cells, or PBMCs supplied cDNA or gDNA.

Trimming left V 4 bases short and J 5 bases short, with 9 bases between. Germline V gene data show CDR1 as MDHEN and CDR2 as SYDVKM. The CDR3 has 14 amino acids. In the authors' methods: Nucleated cell number was recorded as an estimate derived from reference gene primer amplification. Clones were read by immunoSEQ multiplex PCR, and TCRdb kept only the in-frame ones, dropping some. V and J calls and clone size are those listed in that table; D and trimming were worked out from the DNA. The top ten hold approximately 4.1% of the sample, which has fewer than 200,000 clones, about nine tenths seen once. For this clone: Within the sample, other DNA sequences also encode this same CDR3.

The chain links TRBV28 to TRBJ1-6, with TRBD1 as a possible D gene (5 bases). This sequence originates from a woman aged 60-75 years who had recovered from COVID-19. What was sequenced was peripheral blood. CDR3 bases: TGTGCCAGCAGTTCACCGGGGGATAATTCACCCCTCCACTTT. The encoded protein is CASSSPGDNSPLHF.